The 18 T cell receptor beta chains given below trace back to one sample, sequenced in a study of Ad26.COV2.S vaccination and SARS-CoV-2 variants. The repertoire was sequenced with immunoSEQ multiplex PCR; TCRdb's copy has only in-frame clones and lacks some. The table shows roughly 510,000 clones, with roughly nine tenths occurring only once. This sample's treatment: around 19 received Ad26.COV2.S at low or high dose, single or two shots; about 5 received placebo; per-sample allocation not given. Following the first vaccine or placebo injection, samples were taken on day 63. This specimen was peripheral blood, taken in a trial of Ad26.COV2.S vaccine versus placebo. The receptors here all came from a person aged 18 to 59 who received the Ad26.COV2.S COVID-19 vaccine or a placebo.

The CDR3 bases are TGCAGTGCTCGGTCTAATGAAAAACTGTTTTTT. It is translated as CSARSNEKLFF. The rearrangement links TRBV20-1 to TRBJ1-4; no clear D gene. The CDR3 is 11 amino acids. Trimming stripped 5 bases from V and 3 bases from J, with 4 bases between. Germline V lookup: CDR1 DFQATT, CDR2 SNEGSKA (reference sequence).

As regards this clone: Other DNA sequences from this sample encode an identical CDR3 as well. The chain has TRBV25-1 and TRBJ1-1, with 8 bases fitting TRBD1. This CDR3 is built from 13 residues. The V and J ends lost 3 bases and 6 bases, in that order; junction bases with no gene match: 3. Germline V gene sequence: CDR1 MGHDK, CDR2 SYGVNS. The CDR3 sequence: CASSDRGQAEAFF. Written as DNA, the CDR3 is TGTGCCAGCAGTGACAGGGGGCAAGCTGAAGCTTTCTTT.

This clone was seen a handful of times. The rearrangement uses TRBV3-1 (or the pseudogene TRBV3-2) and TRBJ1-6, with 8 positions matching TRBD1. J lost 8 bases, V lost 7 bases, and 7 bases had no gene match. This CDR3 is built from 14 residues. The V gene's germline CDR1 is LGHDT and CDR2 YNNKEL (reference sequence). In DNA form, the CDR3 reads TGTGCCAGCACCGGACAGGGAAGGGATTCACCCCTCCACTTT. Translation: CASTGQGRDSPLHF.

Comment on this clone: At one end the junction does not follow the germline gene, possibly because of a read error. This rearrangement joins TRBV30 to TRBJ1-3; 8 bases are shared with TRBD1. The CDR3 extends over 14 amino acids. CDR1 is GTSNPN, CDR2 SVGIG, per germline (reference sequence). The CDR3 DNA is TGTGCCCGGAGGTCAGGGGGCTTCGGAAACACCATATATTTT. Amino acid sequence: CARRSGGFGNTIYF. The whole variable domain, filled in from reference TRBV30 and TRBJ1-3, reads SQTIHQWPATLVQPVGSPLSLECTVEGTSNPNLYWYRQAAGRGLQLLFYSVGIGQISSEVPQNLSASRPQDRQFILSSKKLLLSDSGFYLCARRSGGFGNTIYFGEGSWLTVV.

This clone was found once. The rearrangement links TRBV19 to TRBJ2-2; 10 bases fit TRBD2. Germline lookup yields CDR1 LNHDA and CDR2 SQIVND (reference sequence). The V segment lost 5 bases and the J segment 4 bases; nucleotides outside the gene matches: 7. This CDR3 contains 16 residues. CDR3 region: CASSARSGRATGELFF. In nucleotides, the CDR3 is TGTGCCAGTAGTGCCCGAAGCGGGAGGGCCACCGGGGAGCTGTTTTTT.

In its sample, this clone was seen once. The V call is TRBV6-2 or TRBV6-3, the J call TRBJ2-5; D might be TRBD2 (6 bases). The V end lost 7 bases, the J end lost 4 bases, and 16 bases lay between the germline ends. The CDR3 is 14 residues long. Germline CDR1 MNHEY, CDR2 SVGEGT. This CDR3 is CASTPSRGRETQYF. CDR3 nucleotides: TGTGCCAGCACCCCCTCCCGGGGGAGAGAGACCCAGTACTTC.

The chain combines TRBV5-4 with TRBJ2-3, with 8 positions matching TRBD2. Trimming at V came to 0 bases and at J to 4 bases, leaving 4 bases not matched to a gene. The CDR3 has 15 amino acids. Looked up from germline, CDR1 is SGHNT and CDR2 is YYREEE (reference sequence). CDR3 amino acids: CASSLALTSADTQYF. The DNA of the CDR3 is TGTGCCAGCAGCTTGGCGTTGACTAGCGCAGATACGCAGTATTTT.

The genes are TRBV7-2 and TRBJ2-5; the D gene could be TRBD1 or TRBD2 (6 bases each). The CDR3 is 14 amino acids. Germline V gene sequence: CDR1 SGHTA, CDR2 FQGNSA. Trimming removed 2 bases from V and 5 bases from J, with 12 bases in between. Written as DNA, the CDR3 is TGTGCCAGCAGCTTACTCCGGAGGGGGGAGACCCAGTACTTC. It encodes CASSLLRRGETQYF.

The CDR3: CASRGGNPYEQYF. The CDR3 nucleotides read TGTGCCAGCAGGGGGGGGAACCCTTACGAGCAGTACTTC. J is TRBJ2-7 and V is TRBV27; 7 nucleotides line up with TRBD2. The V gene end was trimmed by 6 bases and the J gene end by 4 bases; junction bases not matched to a gene: 6. The length of the CDR3 is 13 residues. Per the germline V gene, CDR1 is MNHEY and CDR2 is SMNVEV (reference sequence).

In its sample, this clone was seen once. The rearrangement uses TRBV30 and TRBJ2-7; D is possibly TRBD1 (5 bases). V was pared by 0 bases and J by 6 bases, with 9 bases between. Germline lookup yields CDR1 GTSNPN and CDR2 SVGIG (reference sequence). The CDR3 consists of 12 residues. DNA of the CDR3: TGTGCCTGGAGTGTAGGGGTGGGCGAGCAGTACTTC. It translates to CAWSVGVGEQYF. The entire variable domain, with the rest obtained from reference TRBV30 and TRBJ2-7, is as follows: SQTIHQWPATLVQPVGSPLSLECTVEGTSNPNLYWYRQAAGRGLQLLFYSVGIGQISSEVPQNLSASRPQDRQFILSSKKLLLSDSGFYLCAWSVGVGEQYFGPGTRLTVT.

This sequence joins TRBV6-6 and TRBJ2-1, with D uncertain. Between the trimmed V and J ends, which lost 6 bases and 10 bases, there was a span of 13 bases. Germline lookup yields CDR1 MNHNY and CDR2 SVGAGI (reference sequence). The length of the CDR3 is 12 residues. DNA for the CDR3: TGTGCCAGCAGCCCCGCCCGAACAGAGCAGTTCTTC. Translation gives CASSPARTEQFF.

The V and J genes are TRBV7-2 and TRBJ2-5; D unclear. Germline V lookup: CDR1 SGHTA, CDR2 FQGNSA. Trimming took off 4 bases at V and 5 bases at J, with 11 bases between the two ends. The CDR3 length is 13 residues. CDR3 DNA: TGTGCCAGCAGCTCCGCCGCCGGGGAGACCCAGTACTTC. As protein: CASSSAAGETQYF.

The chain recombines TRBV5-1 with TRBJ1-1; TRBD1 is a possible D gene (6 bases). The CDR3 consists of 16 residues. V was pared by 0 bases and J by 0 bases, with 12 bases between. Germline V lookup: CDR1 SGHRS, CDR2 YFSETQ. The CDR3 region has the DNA TGCGCCAGCAGCTTGGGACAGGCGGGGGTGAACACTGAAGCTTTCTTT. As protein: CASSLGQAGVNTEAFF.

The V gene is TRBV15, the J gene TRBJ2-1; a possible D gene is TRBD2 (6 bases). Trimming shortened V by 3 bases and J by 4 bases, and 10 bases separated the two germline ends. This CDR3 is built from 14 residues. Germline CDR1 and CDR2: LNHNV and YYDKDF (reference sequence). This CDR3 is CATSRVAEYNEQFF. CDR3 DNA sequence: TGTGCCACCAGCAGGGTAGCGGAGTACAATGAGCAGTTCTTC.

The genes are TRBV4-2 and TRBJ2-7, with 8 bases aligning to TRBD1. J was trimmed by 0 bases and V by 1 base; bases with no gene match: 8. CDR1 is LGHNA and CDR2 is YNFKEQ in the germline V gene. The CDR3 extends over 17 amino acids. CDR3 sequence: CASSQAGGGGSSYEQYF. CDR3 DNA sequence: TGTGCCAGCAGCCAAGCAGGGGGCGGCGGGTCCTCCTACGAGCAGTACTTC.

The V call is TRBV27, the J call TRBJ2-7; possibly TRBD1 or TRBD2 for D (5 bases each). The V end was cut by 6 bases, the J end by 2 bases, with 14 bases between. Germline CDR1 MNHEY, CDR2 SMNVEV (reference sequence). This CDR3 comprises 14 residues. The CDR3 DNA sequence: TGTGCCAGCAGGACCGGGACGGCTCCCTACGAGCAGTACTTC. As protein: CASRTGTAPYEQYF.

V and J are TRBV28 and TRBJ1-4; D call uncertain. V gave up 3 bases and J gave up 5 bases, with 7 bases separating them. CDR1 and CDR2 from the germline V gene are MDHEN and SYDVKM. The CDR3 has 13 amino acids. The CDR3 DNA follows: TGTGCCAGCAGTTTGTCCCGAAATGAAAAACTGTTTTTT. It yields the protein CASSLSRNEKLFF.

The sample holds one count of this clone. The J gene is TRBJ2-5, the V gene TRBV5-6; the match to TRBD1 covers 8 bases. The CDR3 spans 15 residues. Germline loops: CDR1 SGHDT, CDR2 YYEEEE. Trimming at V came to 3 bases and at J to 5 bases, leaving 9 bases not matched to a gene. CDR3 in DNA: TGTGCCAGCAGCTATAACCAGGGGGCTGGGGAGACCCAGTACTTC. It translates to CASSYNQGAGETQYF.